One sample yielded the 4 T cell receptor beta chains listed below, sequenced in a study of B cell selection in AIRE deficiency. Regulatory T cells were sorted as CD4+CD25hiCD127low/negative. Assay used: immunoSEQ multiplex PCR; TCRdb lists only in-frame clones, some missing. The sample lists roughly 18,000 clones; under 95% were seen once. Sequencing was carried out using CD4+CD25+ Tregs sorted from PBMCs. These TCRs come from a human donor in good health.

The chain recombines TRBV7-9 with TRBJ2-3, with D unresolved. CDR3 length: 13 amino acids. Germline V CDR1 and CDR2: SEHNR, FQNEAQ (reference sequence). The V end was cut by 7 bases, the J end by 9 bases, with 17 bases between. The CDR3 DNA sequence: TGTGCCAGCACCTCTAATAACCCCTTAACGCAGTATTTT. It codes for CASTSNNPLTQYF.

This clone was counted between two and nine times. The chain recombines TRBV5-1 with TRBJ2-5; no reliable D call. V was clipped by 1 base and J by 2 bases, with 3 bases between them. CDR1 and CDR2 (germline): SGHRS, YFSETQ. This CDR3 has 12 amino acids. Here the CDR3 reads CASSLFQETQYF. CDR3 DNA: TGCGCCAGCAGCTTGTTTCAAGAGACCCAGTACTTC.

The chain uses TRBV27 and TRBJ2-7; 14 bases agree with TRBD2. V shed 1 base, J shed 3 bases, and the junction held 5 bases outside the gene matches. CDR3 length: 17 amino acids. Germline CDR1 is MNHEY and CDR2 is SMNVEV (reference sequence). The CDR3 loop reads CASSLFVGLAGVYEQYF. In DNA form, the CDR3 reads TGTGCCAGCAGTTTATTTGTGGGACTAGCGGGGGTCTACGAGCAGTACTTC.

CDR3 sequence: CASSQAPSTEQFF. CDR3 coding DNA: TGCGCCAGCAGCCAAGCTCCTAGCACCGAGCAGTTCTTC. This sequence joins TRBV4-1 and TRBJ2-1; maybe TRBD2 (5 bases). The CDR3 extends over 13 amino acids. Germline V gene data show CDR1 as MGHRA and CDR2 as YSYEKL. Trimming removed 1 base from V and 10 bases from J, with 11 bases in between.